This entry lists 29 T cell receptor beta chains sequenced from one sample in a study of beta chain features in type 1 diabetes. General study findings and limits: In all four CD4+ subsets, TCRB CDR3 length was significantly, moderately reduced in type 1 diabetes.

These receptors have no known antigen. Every isolated RNA sample was fully reverse transcribed, so sequencing captured expressed TCRB transcripts. Some clones are missing from TCRdb's copy, which holds only in-frame ones; the method was immunoSEQ multiplex PCR. Of roughly 330,000 clones listed, around an eighth are singletons. What was sequenced was naive CD4+ T cells from blood. These TCRs come from a woman between 18 and 29 years old with type 1 diabetes.

This clone was seen a few times. The chain carries TRBV6-5 and TRBJ1-1; unclear D gene. The CDR3 length is 14 residues. From germline, CDR1 is MNHEY and CDR2 SVGAGI. V dropped 2 bases and J dropped 0 bases, with 7 bases sitting between them. CDR3 coding DNA: TGTGCCAGCAGTTACGGGCACTTGAACACTGAAGCTTTCTTT. The encoded protein is CASSYGHLNTEAFF.

This clone was seen a few times. The V call is TRBV5-6, the J call TRBJ1-5, with 11 bases aligning to TRBD1. Germline V lookup: CDR1 SGHDT, CDR2 YYEEEE. V trimming: 4 bases; J trimming: 3 bases; junction bases outside the gene matches: 6. The CDR3 runs 16 residues. CDR3 amino acids: CASSRDRGKHNQPQHF. For the CDR3, the DNA is TGTGCCAGCAGCAGGGACAGGGGGAAACACAATCAGCCCCAGCATTTT.

V gene TRBV18 combines with J gene TRBJ1-2; 7 positions match TRBD1. With 0 bases clipped from V and 6 bases from J, the junction kept 7 bases outside the gene matches. The CDR3 sequence is 15 residues long. Germline lookup yields CDR1 KGHSH and CDR2 LQKENI. CDR3 coding DNA: TGTGCCAGCTCACCACCGACAGGGAGCCTAAATGGCTACACCTTC. Amino acids: CASSPPTGSLNGYTF.

The rearrangement links TRBV19 to TRBJ2-1; D not resolved. V was shortened by 4 bases and J by 9 bases, with 10 bases between the two germline ends. CDR1 is LNHDA, CDR2 SQIVND, per germline (reference sequence). The CDR3 contains 12 residues. This CDR3 is CASSKYGSEQFF. Written as DNA, the CDR3 is TGTGCCAGTAGTAAATACGGTAGTGAGCAGTTCTTC.

This clone showed up just a few times. V and J are TRBV7-2 and TRBJ2-5; 10 bases agree with TRBD1. The V gene end was trimmed by 6 bases and the J gene end by 5 bases; junction bases not matched to a gene: 3. Per the germline V gene, CDR1 is SGHTA and CDR2 is FQGNSA. CDR3 length equals 13 residues. The CDR3 spells CASSPGQGETQYF. As DNA, the CDR3 is TGTGCCAGCAGTCCGGGACAGGGGGAGACCCAGTACTTC.

V is TRBV7-9 and J is TRBJ1-5, with D uncertain. V was pared by 5 bases and J by 1 base, with 3 bases between. Germline V gene data show CDR1 as SEHNR and CDR2 as FQNEAQ (reference sequence). This CDR3 is 12 amino acids long. In DNA, the CDR3 is TGTGCCAGCAGCCCGAGCAATCAGCCCCAGCATTTT. Its protein product is CASSPSNQPQHF.

The rearrangement joins TRBV5-1 to TRBJ2-1, with 12 bases aligning to TRBD2. The ends lost 5 bases at V and 0 bases at J; junction bases unmatched: 9. This CDR3 comprises 18 residues. Germline V gene data show CDR1 as SGHRS and CDR2 as YFSETQ. In DNA, the CDR3 is TGCGCCAGCAGTCCCACTAGCGGGAGGTCTCGCTCCTACAATGAGCAGTTCTTC. The encoded protein is CASSPTSGRSRSYNEQFF.

CDR3 nucleotide sequence: TGTGCCAGCACCCGAACCGGGACTAGCGCTTCTGGTGAGCAGTTCTTC. Encoded protein: CASTRTGTSASGEQFF. The chain joins TRBV2 to TRBJ2-1; 10 bases line up with TRBD2. CDR1 is SNHLY, CDR2 FYNNEI, per germline. The CDR3 sequence is 16 residues long. The ends lost 7 bases at V and 9 bases at J; junction bases unmatched: 15.

This clone occurred a few times. The V and J genes are TRBV5-1 and TRBJ2-7; TRBD2 aligns across 13 bases. The V and J ends lost 4 bases and 1 base, in that order; junction bases with no gene match: 2. The CDR3 runs 15 residues. Germline V lookup: CDR1 SGHRS, CDR2 YFSETQ. In DNA, the CDR3 is TGCGCCAGCAGCAAGGGACTAGCGGGATCCTACGAGCAGTACTTC. This sequence encodes CASSKGLAGSYEQYF. Using reference TRBV5-1 and TRBJ2-7 for the parts outside the CDR3, the full variable domain is KAGVTQTPRYLIKTRGQQVTLSCSPISGHRSVSWYQQTPGQGLQFLFEYFSETQRNKGNFPGRFSGRQFSNSRSEMNVSTLELGDSALYLCASSKGLAGSYEQYFGPGTRLTVT.

This clone was observed a few times. The chain has TRBV4-1 and TRBJ1-4, with D maybe TRBD1 (5 bases). The germline V gene has CDR1 MGHRA and CDR2 YSYEKL. Trimming shortened V by 0 bases and J by 4 bases, and 9 bases separated the two germline ends. The CDR3 totals 15 residues. The CDR3 region is CASSQDTGFNEKLFF. The CDR3 DNA reads TGCGCCAGCAGCCAAGATACAGGCTTTAATGAAAAACTGTTTTTT.

The chain's CDR3 is CASPEAGLYTDTQYF. The CDR3, as DNA: TGTGCCAGCCCTGAGGCGGGACTATACACAGATACGCAGTATTTT. The chain joins TRBV2 to TRBJ2-3; TRBD2 aligns across 7 bases. This CDR3 spans 15 amino acids. CDR1 is SNHLY, CDR2 FYNNEI, per germline. V trimming: 8 bases; J trimming: 2 bases; junction bases outside the gene matches: 10.

Only a few counts were recorded for this clone. This chain joins TRBV28 and TRBJ2-1, with a weak D call TRBD1 (7 bases). Germline V CDR1 and CDR2: MDHEN, SYDVKM. V was clipped by 4 bases and J by 7 bases, with 11 bases between them. The CDR3 consists of 13 residues. The CDR3 DNA reads TGTGCCAGCAGTTCAGGGGGGTTGAATGAGCAGTTCTTC. As protein: CASSSGGLNEQFF. Full variable domain (remainder filled in from reference TRBV28 and TRBJ2-1): DVKVTQSSRYLVKRTGEKVFLECVQDMDHENMFWYRQDPGLGLRLIYFSYDVKMKEKGDIPEGYSVSREKKERFSLILESASTNQTSMYLCASSSGGLNEQFFGPGTRLTVL.

The chain has TRBV27 and TRBJ1-5; no definite D call. Trimming left V 6 bases short and J 7 bases short, with 16 bases between. Germline lookup yields CDR1 MNHEY and CDR2 SMNVEV (reference sequence). This CDR3 is built from 14 residues. The CDR3 nucleotides are TGTGCCAGCAGGCTCAGCGGGTGGGAGCAGCCCCAGCATTTT. Translating it yields CASRLSGWEQPQHF.

The chain couples TRBV4-1 to TRBJ2-1, with 11 nucleotides matching TRBD2. The germline V gene has CDR1 MGHRA and CDR2 YSYEKL. The CDR3 is made up of 17 amino acids. V shed 4 bases, J shed 5 bases, and the junction held 10 bases outside the gene matches. CDR3 bases: TGCGCCAGCAGCCCATATCCCGGGACTAGCGGCAACAATGAGCAGTTCTTC. Its translation is CASSPYPGTSGNNEQFF.

This clone was seen a handful of times. This sequence joins TRBV5-5 and TRBJ1-5; D is perhaps TRBD1 (5 bases). This CDR3 comprises 15 residues. Germline V lookup: CDR1 SGHKS, CDR2 YYEKEE (reference sequence). V was trimmed by 0 bases and J by 6 bases, leaving 13 bases between them. The chain's CDR3 is CASSLGAGGAQPQHF. CDR3 DNA sequence: TGTGCCAGCAGCTTGGGAGCGGGAGGGGCTCAGCCCCAGCATTTT.

The rearrangement uses TRBV2 and TRBJ2-7; TRBD1 agrees at 7 bases. Germline assignment: CDR1 SNHLY and CDR2 FYNNEI. The ends lost 3 bases at V and 1 base at J; junction bases unmatched: 12. This CDR3 region has 17 residues. The CDR3 DNA reads TGTGCCAGCAGTGACCCACGTCGCGGACAGGTGTCCTACGAGCAGTACTTC. Encoded protein: CASSDPRRGQVSYEQYF.

The chain couples TRBV28 to TRBJ2-7; 9 nucleotides agree with TRBD2. With 3 bases clipped from V and 3 bases from J, the junction kept 9 bases outside the gene matches. The length of the CDR3 is 16 residues. From germline, CDR1 is MDHEN and CDR2 SYDVKM. The CDR3 region is CASSFRSGRNRYEQYF. The CDR3 nucleotides read TGTGCCAGCAGTTTTAGGAGCGGGAGGAATCGCTACGAGCAGTACTTC.

This clone was detected a few times. The chain joins TRBV27 to TRBJ2-7; D might be TRBD1 (5 bases). V was trimmed by 6 bases and J by 1 base, leaving 10 bases between them. The CDR3 runs 13 residues. Germline assignment: CDR1 MNHEY and CDR2 SMNVEV (reference sequence). CDR3 in DNA: TGTGCCAGCAGCCGTGACAGATCCTACGAGCAGTACTTC. Translating gives CASSRDRSYEQYF.

The chain carries TRBV19 and TRBJ2-5; 13 nucleotides line up with TRBD2. Looked up from germline, CDR1 is LNHDA and CDR2 is SQIVND (reference sequence). V shed 3 bases, J shed 4 bases, and the junction held 8 bases outside the gene matches. The CDR3 sequence is 17 residues long. The CDR3 spells CASSISGLAGYRETQYF. CDR3 sequence (DNA): TGTGCCAGTAGTATCTCGGGACTAGCGGGATATAGAGAGACCCAGTACTTC.

The gene calls are TRBV6-5 and TRBJ2-3; TRBD1 matches 7 bases. Germline V gene sequence: CDR1 MNHEY, CDR2 SVGAGI. The CDR3 has 14 amino acids. V trimming: 5 bases; J trimming: 2 bases; junction bases outside the gene matches: 4. The CDR3 bases are TGTGCCAGCAGTCCGACAGGGCACACAGATACGCAGTATTTT. Translating gives CASSPTGHTDTQYF.

The chain carries TRBV7-2 and TRBJ1-1, with a tentative D call TRBD1 (5 bases). The CDR3 runs to 14 residues. Germline values: CDR1 SGHTA, CDR2 FQGNSA. Trimming removed 5 bases at V and 7 bases at J, with 17 bases between. This chain's CDR3 is CASSRERGWGEAFF. For the CDR3, the DNA is TGTGCCAGCAGCAGAGAACGGGGGTGGGGTGAAGCTTTCTTT.

The chain combines TRBV7-8 with TRBJ2-5, with D possibly being TRBD2 (5 bases). Trimming took off 0 bases at V and 5 bases at J, with 7 bases between the two ends. The CDR3 has 13 amino acids. In germline, CDR1 is SGHVS, CDR2 FQNEAQ. CDR3 in amino acids: CASSLATRETQYF. The DNA for the CDR3 is TGTGCCAGCAGCTTAGCTACTAGGGAGACCCAGTACTTC. Combining the CDR3 with reference TRBV7-8 and TRBJ2-5 gives the whole variable domain GAGVSQSPRYKVAKRGQDVALRCDPISGHVSLFWYQQALGQGPEFLTYFQNEAQLDKSGLPSDRFFAERPEGSVSTLKIQRTQQEDSAVYLCASSLATRETQYFGPGTRLLVL.

The V gene is TRBV5-1, the J gene TRBJ1-2, with TRBD1 identical over 8 bases. The V and J ends lost 4 bases and 8 bases, in that order; junction bases with no gene match: 4. Germline CDR1 reads SGHRS; CDR2 reads YFSETQ. The CDR3 covers 12 residues. The DNA of the CDR3 is TGCGCCAGCAGCCCTGACAGGGGCGGCTACACCTTC. As protein: CASSPDRGGYTF.

The V call is TRBV7-9, the J call TRBJ1-2, with 10 bases matching TRBD1. The CDR3 sequence is 16 residues long. Germline CDR1 is SEHNR and CDR2 is FQNEAQ (reference sequence). Unmatched junction bases numbered 6, after V lost 1 base and J lost 4 bases. CDR3 in amino acids: CASSLEPGQGSYGYTF. CDR3 sequence (DNA): TGTGCCAGCAGCTTAGAACCGGGACAGGGGAGCTATGGCTACACCTTC.

This clone has only a few counts. The chain couples TRBV23-1 to TRBJ2-1; perhaps TRBD1 as D (6 bases). Being an ORF, TRBV23-1 has a function that is uncertain. Trimming took 0 bases from V and 3 from J, leaving 12 bases between them. The CDR3 is made up of 16 amino acids. Written as DNA, the CDR3 is TGCGCCAGCAGTCAATCGTTCAGGGGTCACTACAATGAGCAGTTCTTC. This translates into CASSQSFRGHYNEQFF.

In this sample, this clone turned up a few times. The chain is built from TRBV4-1 and TRBJ2-3; D gene unclear. Trimming removed 1 base at V and 6 bases at J, with 5 bases between. The CDR3 runs to 12 residues. The germline gives CDR1 MGHRA, CDR2 YSYEKL. CDR3 amino acids: CASSQVLDTQYF. CDR3 DNA sequence: TGCGCCAGCAGCCAAGTTCTGGATACGCAGTATTTT.

The chain uses TRBV27 and TRBJ1-5; a weak D match, TRBD1 (6 bases). With 10 bases removed from V and 4 bases from J, the gap between germline ends came to 14 bases. CDR1 and CDR2 from the germline V gene are MNHEY and SMNVEV (reference sequence). The CDR3 sequence is 13 residues long. Written as DNA, the CDR3 is TGTGCCACGGGGGGCAGGCGGAATCAGCCCCAGCATTTT. Translating it yields CATGGRRNQPQHF.

This clone was counted a few times. The V call is TRBV6-1, the J call TRBJ2-1; D is ambiguous. V lost 4 bases and J lost 4, with 5 bases in between. The CDR3 is made up of 12 amino acids. Germline V gene lookup returns CDR1 MNHNS and CDR2 SASEGT. The CDR3 loop reads CASSGVYNEQFF. CDR3 coding DNA: TGTGCCAGCAGTGGAGTGTACAATGAGCAGTTCTTC.

This clone came up a few times. The chain joins TRBV11-2 to TRBJ2-7; a possible D gene is TRBD2 (6 bases). V lost 1 base and J lost 0, with 10 bases in between. Germline assignment: CDR1 SGHAT and CDR2 FQNNGV. The CDR3 runs 15 residues. The CDR3 loop is CASSLVAGSSYEQYF. The CDR3 DNA reads as TGTGCCAGCAGCTTAGTTGCGGGATCCTCCTACGAGCAGTACTTC.